The 8 T cell receptor beta chains below come from one sample, sequenced in a study of blood T cell repertoires in COVID-19. Assay: immunoSEQ multiplex PCR; the TCRdb copy retains only in-frame clones and omits some. The sample comprises around 120,000 clones, roughly 85% of which are singletons, and 2% to 2.5% rests with the top ten. The specimen sequenced was peripheral blood. The receptors stem from a man aged 30-40 years with acute or convalescent COVID-19.

The chain couples TRBV7-9 to TRBJ2-2; a weak D match, TRBD1 (7 bases). Looked up from germline, CDR1 is SEHNR and CDR2 is FQNEAQ (reference sequence). The CDR3 has 19 residues. V dropped 5 bases and J dropped 6 bases, with 28 bases sitting between them. CDR3 amino acids: CASSLLKQGSGFVAGELFF. The CDR3, as DNA: TGTGCCAGCAGCCTATTGAAACAGGGGAGCGGGTTTGTTGCCGGGGAGCTGTTTTTT. The variable domain in full, completed from reference TRBV7-9 and TRBJ2-2, reads DTGVSQNPRHKITKRGQNVTFRCDPISEHNRLYWYRQTLGQGPEFLTYFQNEAQLEKSRLLSDRFSAERPKGSFSTLEIQRTEQGDSAMYLCASSLLKQGSGFVAGELFFGEGSRLTVL.

This clone came up a few times. The chain carries TRBV3-1 (or the pseudogene TRBV3-2) and TRBJ2-4; TRBD2 matches 7 bases. Losses at the gene ends were 8 bases for V and 12 bases for J; bases not matched to a gene: 10. The CDR3 loop spans 12 amino acids. Germline loops: CDR1 LGHDT, CDR2 YNNKEL (reference sequence). CDR3 nucleotide sequence: TGTGCCAGCGCGGGGGACCTCGAGCGTCAGTACTTC. It yields the protein CASAGDLERQYF.

The rearrangement joins TRBV12-3 or TRBV12-4 to TRBJ1-2; perhaps TRBD1 as D (5 bases). The ends were cut back, 4 bases at V and 8 bases at J, with 11 bases in the middle. This CDR3 has 12 residues. CDR3 in DNA: TGTGCCAGCAGTTGGGGGGGAGGCGGCTACACCTTC. Protein: CASSWGGGGYTF.

V and J are TRBV6-4 and TRBJ1-2; D not certain. This CDR3 is built from 11 residues. V was clipped by 4 bases and J by 5 bases, with 5 bases between them. CDR1 is MRHNA, CDR2 SNTAGT, per germline. The CDR3 DNA reads TGTGCCAGCAGTGGTCCGTATGGCTACACCTTC. Translating gives CASSGPYGYTF.

The rearrangement uses TRBV2 and TRBJ2-3; 9 bases line up with TRBD1. This CDR3 is 13 amino acids long. V lost 11 bases to trimming and J lost 3 bases; unmatched junction nucleotides: 6. The germline CDR1 and CDR2 sequences are SNHLY and FYNNEI. The CDR3 nucleotides are TGTGCCGGACAGGGGTCGGTAACAGATACGCAGTATTTT. Protein sequence: CAGQGSVTDTQYF.

The chain joins TRBV18 to TRBJ2-3; 8 bases are shared with TRBD2. Losses at the gene ends were 0 bases for V and 5 bases for J; bases not matched to a gene: 7. The CDR3 is 16 amino acids. Germline CDR1 and CDR2: KGHSH and LQKENI. The CDR3 DNA reads TGTGCCAGCTCACCACCTCCGGGAGGGCATAGAGATACGCAGTATTTT. Residues: CASSPPPGGHRDTQYF.

This rearrangement joins TRBV10-1 to TRBJ2-3; the match to TRBD1 covers 8 bases. This CDR3 contains 15 residues. Trimming cost V 9 bases and J 1 base; bases outside gene matches: 9. The germline V gene encodes CDR1 WNHNN and CDR2 SYGVQD (reference sequence). This CDR3 is CASRGGQGRTDTQYF. The DNA for the CDR3 is TGCGCCAGTAGAGGCGGACAGGGACGCACAGATACGCAGTATTTT.

The V gene is TRBV5-4, the J gene TRBJ2-3; the D gene is possibly TRBD1 (5 bases). The V end was cut by 0 bases, the J end by 4 bases, with 15 bases between. The CDR3 extends over 16 amino acids. CDR1 SGHNT and CDR2 YYREEE come from the germline V gene (reference sequence). The CDR3 region has the DNA TGTGCCAGCAGCTTGGATCAGGGAAGTGGAGCAGATACGCAGTATTTT. It is translated as CASSLDQGSGADTQYF.